This TCR beta chain emerged from a study of T-cell memory formation after mild COVID-19. In the study overall: The two donors had largely donor-specific TCR clusters. The study, taken as a whole, reports: Clones shrinking from day 15 to 85 showed even CD4/CD8 mixes; later expanders tilted CD4+.

The CDR3 spans 18 residues. Germline assignment: CDR1 MDHEN and CDR2 SYDVKM. V lost 5 bases to trimming and J lost 0 bases, with 22 bases between them. This clonotype showed up just a few times. The antigen remains undetermined. MiXCR was run by TCRdb on the 5' RACE reads, yielding one entry per CDR3 protein. The sample holds 250,000 to 350,000 distinct CDR3 sequences, 19% seen once. This sequence originates from a man aged 18 to 35 who had mild COVID-19 (a few samples of this study predate the infection). Cell type and time point are not known. What was sequenced was PBMCs or a T cell subset sorted from them (not recorded which). The V call is TRBV28, the J call TRBJ1-1, with D possibly matching TRBD1 (5 bases). The CDR3: CASSPSDSKRWLNTEAFF. The CDR3 region has the DNA TGTGCCAGCAGTCCGAGTGACAGCAAACGTTGGCTGAACACTGAAGCTTTCTTT.